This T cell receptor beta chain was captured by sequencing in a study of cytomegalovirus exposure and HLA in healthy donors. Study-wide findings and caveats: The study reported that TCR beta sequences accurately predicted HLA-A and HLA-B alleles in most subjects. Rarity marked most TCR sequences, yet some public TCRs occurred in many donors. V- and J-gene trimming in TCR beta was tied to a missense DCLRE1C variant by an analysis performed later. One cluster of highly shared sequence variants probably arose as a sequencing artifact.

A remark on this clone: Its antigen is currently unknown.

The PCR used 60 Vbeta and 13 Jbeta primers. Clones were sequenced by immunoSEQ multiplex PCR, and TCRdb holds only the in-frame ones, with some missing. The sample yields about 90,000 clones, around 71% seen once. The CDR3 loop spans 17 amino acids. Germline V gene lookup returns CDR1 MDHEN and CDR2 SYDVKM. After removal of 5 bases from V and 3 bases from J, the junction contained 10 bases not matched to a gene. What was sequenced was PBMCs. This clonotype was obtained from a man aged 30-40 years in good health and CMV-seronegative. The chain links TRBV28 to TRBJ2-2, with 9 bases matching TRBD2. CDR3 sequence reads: CASSPRRLAGDTGELFF. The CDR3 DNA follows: TGTGCCAGCAGTCCACGTCGATTAGCGGGAGACACCGGGGAGCTGTTTTTT. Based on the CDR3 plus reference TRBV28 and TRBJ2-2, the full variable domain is DVKVTQSSRYLVKRTGEKVFLECVQDMDHENMFWYRQDPGLGLRLIYFSYDVKMKEKGDIPEGYSVSREKKERFSLILESASTNQTSMYLCASSPRRLAGDTGELFFGEGSRLTVL.